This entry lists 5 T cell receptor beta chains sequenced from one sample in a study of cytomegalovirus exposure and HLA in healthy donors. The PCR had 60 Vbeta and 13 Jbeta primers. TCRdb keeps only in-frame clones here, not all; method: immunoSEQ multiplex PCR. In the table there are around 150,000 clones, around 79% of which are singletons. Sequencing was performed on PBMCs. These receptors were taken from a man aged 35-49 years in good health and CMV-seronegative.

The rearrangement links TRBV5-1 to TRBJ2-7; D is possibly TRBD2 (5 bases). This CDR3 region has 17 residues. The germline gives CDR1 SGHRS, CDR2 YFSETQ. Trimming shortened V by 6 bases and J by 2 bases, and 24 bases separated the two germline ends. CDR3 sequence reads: CASNPGNPRKSPYEQYF. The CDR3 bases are TGCGCCAGCAACCCCGGGAATCCTAGAAAGTCCCCCTACGAGCAGTACTTC.

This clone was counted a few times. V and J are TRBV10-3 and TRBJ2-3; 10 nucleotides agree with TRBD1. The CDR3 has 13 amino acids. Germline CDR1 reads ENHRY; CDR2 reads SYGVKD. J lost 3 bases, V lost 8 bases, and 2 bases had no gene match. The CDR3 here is CAIGTGETDTQYF. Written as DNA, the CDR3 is TGTGCCATCGGGACAGGGGAAACAGATACGCAGTATTTT.

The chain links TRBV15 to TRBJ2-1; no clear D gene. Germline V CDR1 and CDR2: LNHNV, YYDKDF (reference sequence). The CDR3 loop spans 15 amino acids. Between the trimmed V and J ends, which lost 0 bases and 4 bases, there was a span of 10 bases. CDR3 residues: CATSRDLGRYNEQFF. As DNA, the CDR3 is TGTGCCACCAGCAGAGATCTGGGCCGATACAATGAGCAGTTCTTC.

As DNA, the CDR3 is TGTGCCAGCAGTTACAACGCAGGTCGAGGCACAGATACGCAGTATTTT. It translates to CASSYNAGRGTDTQYF. The genes are TRBV6-5 and TRBJ2-3, with D unresolved. Germline CDR1 is MNHEY and CDR2 is SVGAGI. The CDR3 is made up of 16 amino acids. V lost 2 bases and J lost 1, with 13 bases in between.

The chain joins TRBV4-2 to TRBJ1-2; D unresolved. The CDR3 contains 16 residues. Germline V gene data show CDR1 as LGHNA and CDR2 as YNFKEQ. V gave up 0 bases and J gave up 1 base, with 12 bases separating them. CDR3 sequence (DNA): TGTGCCAGCAGCCAAGATGCTGCGGCAGTTAACTATGGCTACACCTTC. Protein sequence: CASSQDAAAVNYGYTF.